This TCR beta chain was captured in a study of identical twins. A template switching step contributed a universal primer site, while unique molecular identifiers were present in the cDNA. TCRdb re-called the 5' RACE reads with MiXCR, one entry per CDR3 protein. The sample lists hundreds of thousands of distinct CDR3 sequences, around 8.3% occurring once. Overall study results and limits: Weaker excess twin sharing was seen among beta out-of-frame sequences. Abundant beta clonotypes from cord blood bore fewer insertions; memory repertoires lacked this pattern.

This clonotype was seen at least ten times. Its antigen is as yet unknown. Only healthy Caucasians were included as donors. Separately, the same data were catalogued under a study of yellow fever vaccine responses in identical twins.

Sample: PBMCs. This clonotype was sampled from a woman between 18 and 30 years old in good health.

The CDR3 loop is CASSFGQGAFGYTF. In DNA form, the CDR3 reads TGTGCCAGCAGCTTTGGACAGGGGGCGTTTGGCTACACCTTC. The rearrangement links TRBV7-2 to TRBJ1-2; 11 positions agree with TRBD1. Germline V lookup: CDR1 SGHTA, CDR2 FQGNSA. The CDR3 consists of 14 residues. The V segment lost 3 bases and the J segment 7 bases; nucleotides outside the gene matches: 4.